These T cell receptor beta chains were read from a single sample in a study of T cell repertoires in cytomegalovirus infection. MiXCR was run by TCRdb on the reads, yielding one entry per CDR3 protein. The sample comprises a few hundred thousand distinct CDR3 sequences, roughly 46% of which are singletons, and 40% to 50% rests with the top ten. These receptors' antigens are unknown. The specimen was cultured PBMCs, collected from culture after CMV antigen stimulation. These receptors were collected from a human donor in good health (CMV status not recorded). Some clones in this sample may be carry-over from other donors' samples. CDR3s include the opening cysteine and the closing phenylalanine or tryptophan. The order of the fields is clone size, V gene, CDR3 protein. Rows give clone size only sometimes, using once, few, many, or a class for an expanded clone.

. TRBV10-3 CAIRGSGAGLSTDTQYF
few TRBV7-2 CASSSNTAPGTAGYTF
few TRBV20-1 CSARYGADQETQYF
. TRBV20-1 CSAQGPGEKLFF
. TRBV29-1 CSVEGYGTEEYNYGYTF
. TRBV30 CAWSVHGGAETQYF
. TRBV7-2 CASSSGADTEAFF
once TRBV15 CATSRDFGFQPQHF
. TRBV12-3/TRBV12-4 CASSPVRVAGGPGETQYF
. TRBV27 CASSLTELNTEAFF
few TRBV19 CASSGGRSSGANVLTF
few TRBV7-2 CASSLGFDGDTQYF
. TRBV4-1 CASSQFDRETEAFF
. TRBV27 CASRPLSGTANYGYTF
many TRBV7-8 CASFGGLAGDYNEQFF
. TRBV7-9 CASSSQGSHQGEKLFF
. TRBV19 CASSRYRGTEGTDTQYF
few TRBV11-3 CASSTGLAGGPDTQYF
few TRBV7-8 CASPQPGLAPYNEQFF
. TRBV3-1 CASSPPGIFTGELFF
few TRBV7-8 CASSSLAEQYF
. TRBV4-3 CASSRGAGGPPYEQYF
few TRBV12-3/TRBV12-4 CASSPSESQPQHF
. TRBV6-2/TRBV6-3 CASWLNNEQFF
. TRBV27 CASSPGTASYNEQFF